This TCR beta chain was found in a study of OX40 agonist ivuxolimab in advanced cancers. Study details: An agonistic human IgG2 monoclonal antibody against OX40 (CD134) was given. The study enrolled dose-escalation patients with hepatocellular carcinoma, melanoma, renal cell or head and neck cancer.

The V and J ends lost 4 bases and 4 bases, in that order; junction bases with no gene match: 5. Germline loops: CDR1 SGHKS, CDR2 YYEKEE (reference sequence). This CDR3 is 15 amino acids long. This table comes from immunoSEQ multiplex PCR, and its TCRdb copy is limited to in-frame clones, with some not included. The sample has tens of thousands of clones, about three quarters seen once. Autoimmune disease history or systemic immunosuppression meant exclusion. Whole-study results and caveats: With doses of 0.1 to 3.0 mg/kg, CD4+ and CD8+ blood T cells had undergone clonal expansion by week 6.

On this clone itself: Its target is not known.

The clonotype originates from an adult with an advanced solid tumor such as melanoma, head and neck, liver or kidney cancer. This material consisted of CD4+ or CD8+ T cells sorted from blood, taken in a trial of the OX40 agonist ivuxolimab. The chain recombines TRBV5-5 with TRBJ1-4; 9 bases match TRBD1. CDR3 nucleotide sequence: TGTGCCAGCAGCATAAACAGGGGGCTTAATGAAAAACTGTTTTTT. Amino acid sequence: CASSINRGLNEKLFF.